The clone carrying this TCR beta chain appeared a few times. The V segment lost 3 bases and the J segment 0 bases; nucleotides outside the gene matches: 4. This CDR3 spans 16 amino acids. Per germline, CDR1 MNHNS and CDR2 SASEGT. In the source study's methods: The authors estimated nucleated cell counts from reference gene primer amplification. Sequencing used immunoSEQ multiplex PCR; TCRdb keeps in-frame clones, though not all of them. Clone size and the V and J calls come from that table; the DNA yielded D and trimming. The data hold 200,000 to 300,000 clones, with 88% observed a single time. The sample is drawn from a study of blood T cell repertoires in COVID-19. Overall study context: Material from acute and convalescent COVID-19 was sourced from the United States, Italy and Spain. T cells, B-cell-depleted T cells, or PBMCs supplied cDNA or gDNA.

The receptor was isolated from a woman aged 30 to 39 with acute or convalescent COVID-19. Material for sequencing was peripheral blood. This chain joins TRBV6-1 and TRBJ2-1, with 8 bases identical to TRBD2. The CDR3 sequence is CASSDPAGASYNEQFF. In DNA, the CDR3 is TGTGCCAGCAGTGACCCAGCGGGAGCCTCCTACAATGAGCAGTTCTTC.